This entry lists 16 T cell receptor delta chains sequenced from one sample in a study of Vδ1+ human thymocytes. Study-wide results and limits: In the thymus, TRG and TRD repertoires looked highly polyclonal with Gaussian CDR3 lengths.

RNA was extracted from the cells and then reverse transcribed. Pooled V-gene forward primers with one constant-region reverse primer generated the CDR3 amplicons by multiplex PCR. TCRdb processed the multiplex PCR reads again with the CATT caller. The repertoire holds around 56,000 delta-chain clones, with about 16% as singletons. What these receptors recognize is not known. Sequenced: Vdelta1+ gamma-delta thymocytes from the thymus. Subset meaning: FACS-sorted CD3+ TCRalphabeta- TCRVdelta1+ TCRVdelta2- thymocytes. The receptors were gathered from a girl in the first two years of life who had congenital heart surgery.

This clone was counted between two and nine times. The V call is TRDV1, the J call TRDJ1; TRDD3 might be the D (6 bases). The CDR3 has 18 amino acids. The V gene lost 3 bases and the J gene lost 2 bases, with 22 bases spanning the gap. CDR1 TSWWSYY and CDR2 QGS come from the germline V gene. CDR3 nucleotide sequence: TGTGCTCTTGGGGATGCCGGTGAGCCTGGGGCGTTAACCGATAAACTCATCTTT. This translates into CALGDAGEPGALTDKLIF.

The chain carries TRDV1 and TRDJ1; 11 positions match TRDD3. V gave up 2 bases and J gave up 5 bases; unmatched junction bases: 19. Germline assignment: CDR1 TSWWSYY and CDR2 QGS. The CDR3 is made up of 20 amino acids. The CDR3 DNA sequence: TGTGCTCTTGGGGAAAGCCTATACTGGGGGATAACCCCTTCACCTGATAAACTCATCTTT. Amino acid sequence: CALGESLYWGITPSPDKLIF.

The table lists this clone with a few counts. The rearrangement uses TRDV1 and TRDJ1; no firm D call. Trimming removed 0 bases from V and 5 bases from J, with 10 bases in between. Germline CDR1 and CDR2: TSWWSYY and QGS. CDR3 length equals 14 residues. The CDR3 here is CALGELSTPDKLIF. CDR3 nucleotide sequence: TGTGCTCTTGGGGAACTATCCACTCCGGATAAACTCATCTTT.

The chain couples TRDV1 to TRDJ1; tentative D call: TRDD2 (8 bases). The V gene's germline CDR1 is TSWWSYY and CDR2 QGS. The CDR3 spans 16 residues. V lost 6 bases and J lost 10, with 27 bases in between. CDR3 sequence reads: CALGLPTPKLGPGLIF. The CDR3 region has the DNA TGTGCTCTTGGACTTCCTACCCCCAAACTGGGGCCTGGACTCATCTTT.

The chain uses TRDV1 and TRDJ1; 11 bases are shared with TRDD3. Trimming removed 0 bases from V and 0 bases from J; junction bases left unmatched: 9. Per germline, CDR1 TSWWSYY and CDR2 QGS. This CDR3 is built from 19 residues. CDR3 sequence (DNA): TGTGCTCTTGGGGAACTATCCTACCACTGGGGGATAAACACCGATAAACTCATCTTT. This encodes CALGELSYHWGINTDKLIF.

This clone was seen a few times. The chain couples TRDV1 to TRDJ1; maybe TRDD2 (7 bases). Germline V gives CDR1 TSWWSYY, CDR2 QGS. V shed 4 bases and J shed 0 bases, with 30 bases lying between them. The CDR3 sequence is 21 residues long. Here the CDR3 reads CALGGGSYEEWGSRYTDKLIF. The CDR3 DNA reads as TGTGCTCTTGGGGGCGGTTCCTACGAGGAGTGGGGGTCCCGGTACACCGATAAACTCATCTTT.

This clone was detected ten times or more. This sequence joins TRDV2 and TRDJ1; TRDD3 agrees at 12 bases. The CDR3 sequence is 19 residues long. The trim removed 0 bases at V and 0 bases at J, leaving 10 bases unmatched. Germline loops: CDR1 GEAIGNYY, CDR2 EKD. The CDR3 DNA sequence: TGTGCCTGTGACACCGAAGACTGGGGGATACCCCCGTACACCGATAAACTCATCTTT. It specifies CACDTEDWGIPPYTDKLIF.

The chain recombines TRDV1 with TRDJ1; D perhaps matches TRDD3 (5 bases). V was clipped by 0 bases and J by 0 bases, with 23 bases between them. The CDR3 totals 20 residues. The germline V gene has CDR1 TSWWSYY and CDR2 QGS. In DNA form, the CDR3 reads TGTGCTCTTGGGGAACTAACAAGTGCAACGTGGGATCGGTACACCGATAAACTCATCTTT. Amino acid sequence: CALGELTSATWDRYTDKLIF.

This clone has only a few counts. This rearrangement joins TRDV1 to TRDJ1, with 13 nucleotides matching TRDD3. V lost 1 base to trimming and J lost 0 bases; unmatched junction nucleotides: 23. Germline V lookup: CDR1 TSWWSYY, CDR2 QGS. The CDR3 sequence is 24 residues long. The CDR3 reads CALGEQGIKSHTGGYDTYTDKLIF. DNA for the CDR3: TGTGCTCTTGGGGAACAGGGGATCAAATCGCATACTGGGGGATACGATACGTACACCGATAAACTCATCTTT.

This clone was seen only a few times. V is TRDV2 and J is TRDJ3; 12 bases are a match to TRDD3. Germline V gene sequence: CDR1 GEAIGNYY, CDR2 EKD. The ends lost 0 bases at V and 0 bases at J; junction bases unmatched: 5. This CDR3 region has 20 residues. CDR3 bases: TGTGCCTGTGACACCTACTGGGGGATACCTAGCTCCTGGGACACCCGACAGATGTTTTTC. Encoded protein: CACDTYWGIPSSWDTRQMFF.

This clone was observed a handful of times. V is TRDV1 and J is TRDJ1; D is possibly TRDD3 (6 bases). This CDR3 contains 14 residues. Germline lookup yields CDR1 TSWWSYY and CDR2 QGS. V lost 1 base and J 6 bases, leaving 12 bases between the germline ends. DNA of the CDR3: TGTGCTCTTGGGGAACGGGCGGGGGACCATAAACTCATCTTT. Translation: CALGERAGDHKLIF.

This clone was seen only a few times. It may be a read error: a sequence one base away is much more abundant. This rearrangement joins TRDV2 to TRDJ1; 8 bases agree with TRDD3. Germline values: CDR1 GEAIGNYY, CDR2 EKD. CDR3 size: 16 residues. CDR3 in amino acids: CARDTSGYVTTDKLIF. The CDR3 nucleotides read TGTGCCCGTGACACTTCGGGATACGTGACGACCGATAAACTCATCTTT.

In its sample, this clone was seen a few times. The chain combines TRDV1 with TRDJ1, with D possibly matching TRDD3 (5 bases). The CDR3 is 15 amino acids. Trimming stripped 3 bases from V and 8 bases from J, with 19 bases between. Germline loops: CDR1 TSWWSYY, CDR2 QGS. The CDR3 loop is CALGDYGTGAGKLIF. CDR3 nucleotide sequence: TGTGCTCTTGGGGACTACGGCACGGGGGCCGGAAAACTCATCTTT.

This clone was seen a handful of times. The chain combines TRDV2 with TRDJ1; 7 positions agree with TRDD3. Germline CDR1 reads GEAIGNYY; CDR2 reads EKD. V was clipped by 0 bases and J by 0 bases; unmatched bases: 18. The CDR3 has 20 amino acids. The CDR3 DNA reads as TGTGCCTGTGACACCCAGACGGGAAGTTACTGGGGACCTTACACCGATAAACTCATCTTT. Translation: CACDTQTGSYWGPYTDKLIF.

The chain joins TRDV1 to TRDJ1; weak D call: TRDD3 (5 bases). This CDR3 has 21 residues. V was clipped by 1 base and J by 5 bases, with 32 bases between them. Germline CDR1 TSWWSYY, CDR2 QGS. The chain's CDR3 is CALGEHDSPISRRGGKDKLIF. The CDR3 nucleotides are TGTGCTCTTGGGGAACACGACAGCCCTATTTCGCGGCGGGGAGGCAAGGATAAACTCATCTTT.

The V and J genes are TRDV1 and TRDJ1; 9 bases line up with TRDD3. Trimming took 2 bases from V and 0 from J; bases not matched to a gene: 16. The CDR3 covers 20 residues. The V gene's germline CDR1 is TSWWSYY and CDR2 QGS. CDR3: CALGESPKGLGDPDTDKLIF. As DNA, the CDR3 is TGTGCTCTTGGGGAATCCCCTAAGGGTCTGGGGGATCCCGACACCGATAAACTCATCTTT.